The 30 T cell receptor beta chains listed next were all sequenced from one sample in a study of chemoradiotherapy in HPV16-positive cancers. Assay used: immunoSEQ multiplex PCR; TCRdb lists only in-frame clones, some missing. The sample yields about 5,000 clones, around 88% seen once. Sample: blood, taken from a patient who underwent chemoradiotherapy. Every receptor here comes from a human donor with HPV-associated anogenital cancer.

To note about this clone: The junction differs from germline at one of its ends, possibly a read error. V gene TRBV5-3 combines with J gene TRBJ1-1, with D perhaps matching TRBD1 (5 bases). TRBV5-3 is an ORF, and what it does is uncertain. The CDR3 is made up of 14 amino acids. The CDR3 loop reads CASSLQGGSTEAFF. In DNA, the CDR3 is TGTGCCAGCAGCTTGCAGGGTGGGAGCACTGAAGCTTTCTTT.

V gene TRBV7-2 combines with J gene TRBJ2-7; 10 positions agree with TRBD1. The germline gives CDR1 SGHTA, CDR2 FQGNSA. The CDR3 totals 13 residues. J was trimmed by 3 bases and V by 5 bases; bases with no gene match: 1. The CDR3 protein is CASSRTGGYEQYV. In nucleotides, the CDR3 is TGTGCCAGCAGCCGGACAGGGGGCTACGAGCAGTACGTC.

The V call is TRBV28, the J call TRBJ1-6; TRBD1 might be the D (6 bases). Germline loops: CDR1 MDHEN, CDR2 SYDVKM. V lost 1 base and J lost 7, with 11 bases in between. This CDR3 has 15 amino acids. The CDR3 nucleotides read TGTGCCAGCAGTTTATCTGGGGGCCGGAATTCACCCCTCCACTTT. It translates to CASSLSGGRNSPLHF.

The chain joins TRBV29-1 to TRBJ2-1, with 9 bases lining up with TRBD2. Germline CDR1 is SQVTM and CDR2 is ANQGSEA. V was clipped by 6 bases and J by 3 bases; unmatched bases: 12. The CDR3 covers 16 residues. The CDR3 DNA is TGCAGCGTCGTAGGGGGTAGCGGGGGATTCTACAATGAGCAGTTCTTC. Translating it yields CSVVGGSGGFYNEQFF.

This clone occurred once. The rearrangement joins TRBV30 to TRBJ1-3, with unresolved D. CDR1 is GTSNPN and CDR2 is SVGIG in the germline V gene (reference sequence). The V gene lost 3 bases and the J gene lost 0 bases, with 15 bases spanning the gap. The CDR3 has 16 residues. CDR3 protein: CAWRSFAGLSGNTIYF. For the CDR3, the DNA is TGTGCCTGGAGAAGTTTTGCAGGACTCTCTGGAAACACCATATATTTT.

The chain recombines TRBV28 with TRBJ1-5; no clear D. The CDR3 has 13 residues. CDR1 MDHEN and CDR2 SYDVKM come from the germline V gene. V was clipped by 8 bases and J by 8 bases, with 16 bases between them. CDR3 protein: CASGQSEWEPQHF. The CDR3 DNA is TGTGCCAGCGGGCAATCTGAGTGGGAGCCCCAGCATTTT.

CDR3 coding DNA: TGTGCCAGTAGAAGTGGGACTAGCGACGAGCAGTACTTC. Its translation is CASRSGTSDEQYF. This chain uses TRBV19 with TRBJ2-7; 10 positions agree with TRBD2. Germline-derived CDR1 and CDR2 are LNHDA and SQIVND (reference sequence). V gave up 6 bases and J gave up 5 bases; unmatched junction bases: 4. This CDR3 is built from 13 residues. The full variable domain, rest sourced from reference TRBV19 and TRBJ2-7, is DGGITQSPKYLFRKEGQNVTLSCEQNLNHDAMYWYRQDPGQGLRLIYYSQIVNDFQKGDIAEGYSVSREKKESFPLTVTSAQKNPTAFYLCASRSGTSDEQYFGPGTRLTVT.

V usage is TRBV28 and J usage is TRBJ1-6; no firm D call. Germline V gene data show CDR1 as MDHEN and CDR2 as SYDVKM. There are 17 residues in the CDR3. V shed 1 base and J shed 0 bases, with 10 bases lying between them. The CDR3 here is CASSLSPRSSYNSPLHF. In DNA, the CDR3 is TGTGCCAGCAGTTTATCGCCGCGGAGCTCCTATAATTCACCCCTCCACTTT. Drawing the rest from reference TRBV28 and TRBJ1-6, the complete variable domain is DVKVTQSSRYLVKRTGEKVFLECVQDMDHENMFWYRQDPGLGLRLIYFSYDVKMKEKGDIPEGYSVSREKKERFSLILESASTNQTSMYLCASSLSPRSSYNSPLHFGNGTRLTVT.

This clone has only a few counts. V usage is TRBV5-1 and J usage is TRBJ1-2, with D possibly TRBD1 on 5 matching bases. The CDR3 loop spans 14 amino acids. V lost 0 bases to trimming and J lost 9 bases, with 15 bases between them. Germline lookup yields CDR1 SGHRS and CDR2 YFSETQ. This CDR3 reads CASSLAVDSHRYTF. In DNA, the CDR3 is TGCGCCAGCAGCTTGGCCGTAGACAGCCATCGCTACACCTTC.

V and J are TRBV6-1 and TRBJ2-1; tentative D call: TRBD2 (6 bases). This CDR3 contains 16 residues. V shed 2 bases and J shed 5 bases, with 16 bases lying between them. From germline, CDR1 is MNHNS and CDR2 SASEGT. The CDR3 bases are TGTGCCAGCAGTGAAACCTTGCTAGCGTCTCACAATGAGCAGTTCTTC. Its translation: CASSETLLASHNEQFF.

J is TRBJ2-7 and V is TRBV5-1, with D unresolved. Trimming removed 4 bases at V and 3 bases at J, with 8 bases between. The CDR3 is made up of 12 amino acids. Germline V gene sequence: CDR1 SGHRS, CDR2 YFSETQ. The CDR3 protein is CASSATLYEQYF. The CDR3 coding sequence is TGCGCCAGCAGCGCGACACTCTACGAGCAGTACTTC.

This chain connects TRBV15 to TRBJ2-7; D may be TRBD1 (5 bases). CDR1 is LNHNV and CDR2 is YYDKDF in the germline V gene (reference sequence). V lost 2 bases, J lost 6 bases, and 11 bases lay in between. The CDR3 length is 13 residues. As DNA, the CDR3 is TGTGCCACCAGCAGAAACCTACAGGTCGAGCAGTACTTC. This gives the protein CATSRNLQVEQYF. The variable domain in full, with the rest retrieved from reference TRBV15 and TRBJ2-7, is DAMVIQNPRYQVTQFGKPVTLSCSQTLNHNVMYWYQQKSSQAPKLLFHYYDKDFNNEADTPDNFQSRRPNTSFCFLDIRSPGLGDTAMYLCATSRNLQVEQYFGPGTRLTVT.

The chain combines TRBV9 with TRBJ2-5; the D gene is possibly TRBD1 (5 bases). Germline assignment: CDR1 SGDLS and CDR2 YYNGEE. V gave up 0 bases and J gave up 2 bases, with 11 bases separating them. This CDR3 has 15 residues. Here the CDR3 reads CASSVVPGPQETQYF. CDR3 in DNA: TGTGCCAGCAGCGTAGTGCCAGGGCCACAAGAGACCCAGTACTTC.

Here the CDR3 DNA reads TGCGCCAGCAGTGGAGGGTCTTTGGATGAGCAGTTCTTC. Translating gives CASSGGSLDEQFF. The chain links TRBV10-1 to TRBJ2-1, with a weak D call TRBD2 (5 bases). The CDR3 contains 13 residues. Trimming cost V 4 bases and J 8 bases, with 12 bases left between them. Per the germline V gene, CDR1 is WNHNN and CDR2 is SYGVQD (reference sequence).

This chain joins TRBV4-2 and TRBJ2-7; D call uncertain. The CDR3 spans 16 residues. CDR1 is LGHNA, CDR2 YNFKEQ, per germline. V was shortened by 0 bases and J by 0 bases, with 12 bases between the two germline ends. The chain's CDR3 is CASSQDGNEVSYEQYF. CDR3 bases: TGTGCCAGCAGCCAAGATGGTAACGAGGTCTCCTACGAGCAGTACTTC.

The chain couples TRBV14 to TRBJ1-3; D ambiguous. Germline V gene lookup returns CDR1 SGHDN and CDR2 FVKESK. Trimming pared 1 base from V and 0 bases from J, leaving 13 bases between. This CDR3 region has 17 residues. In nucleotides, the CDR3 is TGTGCCAGCAGCCAAGGATTAGGCTCAAGCTCTGGAAACACCATATATTTT. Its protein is CASSQGLGSSSGNTIYF.

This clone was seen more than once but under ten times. The CDR3 DNA follows: TGTGCCAGCAGCCCGTTGACAGGGAGTGGCTACACCTTC. This sequence encodes CASSPLTGSGYTF. This chain connects TRBV5-6 to TRBJ1-2; 7 bases match TRBD1. The CDR3 covers 13 residues. The V gene's germline CDR1 is SGHDT and CDR2 YYEEEE. V was clipped by 4 bases and J by 7 bases; unmatched bases: 7.

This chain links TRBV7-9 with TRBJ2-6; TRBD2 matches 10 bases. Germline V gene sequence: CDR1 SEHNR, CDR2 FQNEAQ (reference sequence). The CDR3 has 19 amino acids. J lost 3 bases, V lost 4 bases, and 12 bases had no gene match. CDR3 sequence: CASSSPRSGRLIGANVLTF. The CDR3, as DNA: TGTGCCAGCAGCTCCCCCCGTAGCGGGAGGCTAATTGGGGCCAACGTCCTGACTTTC. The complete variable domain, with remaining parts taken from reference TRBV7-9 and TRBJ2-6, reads DTGVSQNPRHKITKRGQNVTFRCDPISEHNRLYWYRQTLGQGPEFLTYFQNEAQLEKSRLLSDRFSAERPKGSFSTLEIQRTEQGDSAMYLCASSSPRSGRLIGANVLTFGAGSRLTVL.

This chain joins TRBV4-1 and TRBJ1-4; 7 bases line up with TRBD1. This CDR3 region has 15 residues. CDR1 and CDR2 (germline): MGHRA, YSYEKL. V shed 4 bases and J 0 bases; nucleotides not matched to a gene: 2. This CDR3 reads CASSRQGATNEKLFF. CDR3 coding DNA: TGCGCCAGCAGCCGCCAGGGGGCAACTAATGAAAAACTGTTTTTT.

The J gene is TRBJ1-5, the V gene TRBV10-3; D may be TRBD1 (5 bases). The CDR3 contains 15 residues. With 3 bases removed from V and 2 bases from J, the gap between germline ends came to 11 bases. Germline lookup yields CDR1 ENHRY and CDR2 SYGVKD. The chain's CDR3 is CAISEFLGGNQPQHF. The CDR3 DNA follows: TGTGCCATCAGTGAATTCTTAGGGGGCAATCAGCCCCAGCATTTT.

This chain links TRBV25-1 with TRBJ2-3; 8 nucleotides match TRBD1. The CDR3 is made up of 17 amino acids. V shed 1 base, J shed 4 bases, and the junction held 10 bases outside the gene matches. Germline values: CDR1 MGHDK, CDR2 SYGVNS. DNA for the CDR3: TGTGCCAGCAGTGAATGGGGACAGGTGGGCGGGGCAGATACGCAGTATTTT. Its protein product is CASSEWGQVGGADTQYF. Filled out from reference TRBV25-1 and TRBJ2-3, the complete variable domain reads EADIYQTPRYLVIGTGKKITLECSQTMGHDKMYWYQQDPGMELHLIHYSYGVNSTEKGDLSSESTVSRIRTEHFPLTLESARPSHTSQYLCASSEWGQVGGADTQYFGPGTRLTVL.

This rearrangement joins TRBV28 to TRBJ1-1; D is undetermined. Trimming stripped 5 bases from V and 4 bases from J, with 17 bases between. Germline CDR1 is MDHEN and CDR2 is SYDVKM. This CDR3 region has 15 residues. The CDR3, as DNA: TGTGCCAGCAGTCCCCGGGGAGGGAAAATCACTGAAGCTTTCTTT. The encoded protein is CASSPRGGKITEAFF.

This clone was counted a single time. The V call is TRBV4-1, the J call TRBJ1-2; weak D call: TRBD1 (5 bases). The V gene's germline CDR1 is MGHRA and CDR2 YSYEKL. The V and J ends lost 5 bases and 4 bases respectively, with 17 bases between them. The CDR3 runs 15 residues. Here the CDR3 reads CASSVRDRKTYGYTF. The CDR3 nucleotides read TGCGCCAGCAGCGTAAGGGACCGAAAGACCTATGGCTACACCTTC.

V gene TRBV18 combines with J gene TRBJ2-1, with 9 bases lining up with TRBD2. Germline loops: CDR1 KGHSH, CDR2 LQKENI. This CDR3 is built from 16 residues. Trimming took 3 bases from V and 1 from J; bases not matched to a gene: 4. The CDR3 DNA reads TGTGCCAGCTCACCCGGGACTAGCTTATCCTACAATGAGCAGTTCTTC. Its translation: CASSPGTSLSYNEQFF.

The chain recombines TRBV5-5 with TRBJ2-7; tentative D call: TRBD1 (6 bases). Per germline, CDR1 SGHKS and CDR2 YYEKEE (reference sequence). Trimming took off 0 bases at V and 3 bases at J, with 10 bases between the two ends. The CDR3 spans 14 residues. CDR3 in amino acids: CASSLGDKLYEQYF. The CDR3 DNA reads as TGTGCCAGCAGCTTGGGGGACAAACTCTACGAGCAGTACTTC.

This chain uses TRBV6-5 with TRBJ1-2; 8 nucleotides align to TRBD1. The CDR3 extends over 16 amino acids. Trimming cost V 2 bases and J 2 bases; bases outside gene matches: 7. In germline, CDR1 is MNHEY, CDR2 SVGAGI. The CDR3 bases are TGTGCCAGCAGTTACAGTTTGCGGACAGGGAACTATGGCTACACCTTC. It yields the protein CASSYSLRTGNYGYTF.

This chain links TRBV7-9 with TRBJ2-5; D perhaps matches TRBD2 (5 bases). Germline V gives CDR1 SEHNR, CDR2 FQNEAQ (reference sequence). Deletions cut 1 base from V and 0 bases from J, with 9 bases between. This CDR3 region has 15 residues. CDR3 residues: CASSLDVEDQETQYF. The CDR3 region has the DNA TGTGCCAGCAGCTTAGACGTGGAGGACCAAGAGACCCAGTACTTC.

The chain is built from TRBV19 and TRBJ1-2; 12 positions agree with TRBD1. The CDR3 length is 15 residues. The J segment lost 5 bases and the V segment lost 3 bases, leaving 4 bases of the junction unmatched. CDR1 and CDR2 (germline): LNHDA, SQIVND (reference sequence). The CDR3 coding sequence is TGTGCCAGTAGTATGCCGGGACAGGGGGCTTATGGCTACACCTTC. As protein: CASSMPGQGAYGYTF.

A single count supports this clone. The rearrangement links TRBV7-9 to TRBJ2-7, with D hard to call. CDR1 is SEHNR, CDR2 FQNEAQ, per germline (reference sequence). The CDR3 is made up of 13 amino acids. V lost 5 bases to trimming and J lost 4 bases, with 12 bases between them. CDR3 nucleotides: TGTGCCAGCAGCCCGAAGGGCCCATACGAGCAGTACTTC. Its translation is CASSPKGPYEQYF.

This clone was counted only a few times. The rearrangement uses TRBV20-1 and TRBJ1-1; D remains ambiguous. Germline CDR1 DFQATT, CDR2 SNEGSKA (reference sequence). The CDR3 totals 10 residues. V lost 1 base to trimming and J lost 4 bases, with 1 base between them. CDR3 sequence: CSARVTEAFF. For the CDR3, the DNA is TGCAGTGCTAGAGTCACTGAAGCTTTCTTT.